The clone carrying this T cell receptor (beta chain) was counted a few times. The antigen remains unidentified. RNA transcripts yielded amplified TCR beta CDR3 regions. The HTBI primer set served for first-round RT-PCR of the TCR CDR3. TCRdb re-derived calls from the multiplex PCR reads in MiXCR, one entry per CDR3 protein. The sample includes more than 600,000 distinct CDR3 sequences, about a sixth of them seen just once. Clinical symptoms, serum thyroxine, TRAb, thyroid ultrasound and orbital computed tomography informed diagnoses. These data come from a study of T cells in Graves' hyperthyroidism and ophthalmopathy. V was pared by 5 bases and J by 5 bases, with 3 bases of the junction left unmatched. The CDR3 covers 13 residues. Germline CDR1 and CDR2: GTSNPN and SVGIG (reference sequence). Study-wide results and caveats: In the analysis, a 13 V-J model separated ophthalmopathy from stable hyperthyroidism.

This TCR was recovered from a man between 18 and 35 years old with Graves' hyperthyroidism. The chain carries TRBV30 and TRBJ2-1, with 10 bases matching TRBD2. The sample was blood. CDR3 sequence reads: CAWESGRDNEQFF. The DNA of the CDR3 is TGTGCCTGGGAGAGCGGGAGGGACAATGAGCAGTTCTTC.